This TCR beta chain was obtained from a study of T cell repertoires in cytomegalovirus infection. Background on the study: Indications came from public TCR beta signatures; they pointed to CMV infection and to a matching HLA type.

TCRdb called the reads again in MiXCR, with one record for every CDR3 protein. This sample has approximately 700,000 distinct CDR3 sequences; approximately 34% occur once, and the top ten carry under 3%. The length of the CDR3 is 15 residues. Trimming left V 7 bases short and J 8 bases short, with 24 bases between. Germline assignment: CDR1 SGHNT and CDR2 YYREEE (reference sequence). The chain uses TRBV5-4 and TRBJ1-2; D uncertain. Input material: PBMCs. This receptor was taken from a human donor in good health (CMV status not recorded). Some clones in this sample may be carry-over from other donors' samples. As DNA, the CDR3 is TGTGCCAGCCTTCGGGATTCCGGGTCCAGTTACGGCTACACCTTC. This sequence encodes CASLRDSGSSYGYTF.